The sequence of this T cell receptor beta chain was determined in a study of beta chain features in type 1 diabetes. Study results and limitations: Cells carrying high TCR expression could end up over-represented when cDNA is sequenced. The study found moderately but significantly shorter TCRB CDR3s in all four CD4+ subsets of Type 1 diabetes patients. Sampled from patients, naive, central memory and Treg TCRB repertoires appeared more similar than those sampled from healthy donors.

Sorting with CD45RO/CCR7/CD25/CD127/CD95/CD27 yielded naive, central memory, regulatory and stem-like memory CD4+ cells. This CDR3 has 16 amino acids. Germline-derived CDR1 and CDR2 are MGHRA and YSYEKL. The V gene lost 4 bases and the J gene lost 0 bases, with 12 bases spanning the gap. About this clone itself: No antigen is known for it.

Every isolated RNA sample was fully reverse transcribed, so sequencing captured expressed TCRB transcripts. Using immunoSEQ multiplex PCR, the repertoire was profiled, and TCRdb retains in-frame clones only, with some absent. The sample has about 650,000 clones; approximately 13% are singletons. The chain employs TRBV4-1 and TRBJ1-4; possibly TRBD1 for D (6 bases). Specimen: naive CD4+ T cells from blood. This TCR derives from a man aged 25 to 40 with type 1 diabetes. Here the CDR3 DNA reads TGCGCCAGCAGCCCCCCCAGGGGAGCAACTAATGAAAAACTGTTTTTT. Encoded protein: CASSPPRGATNEKLFF.